The 8 T cell receptor beta chains below were found in one sample sequenced in a study of T-cell reconstitution after alpha-beta-depleted transplantation in children. Unique molecular identifiers were built into the TCRbeta library. TCRdb re-called the PCR reads with MiXCR, one entry per CDR3 protein. The repertoire holds a few hundred thousand distinct CDR3 sequences, with roughly 9.5% as singletons. The sample consisted of PBMCs from the stem cell graft donor, taken from the stem cell graft. The receptors were gathered from a human donor who donated a stem cell graft to a child with SCID.

In this sample, this clonotype turned up a few times. The chain links TRBV5-1 to TRBJ2-3; TRBD1 aligns across 8 bases. Germline V gene lookup returns CDR1 SGHRS and CDR2 YFSETQ. The CDR3 has 17 amino acids. The V and J ends lost 0 bases and 5 bases, in that order; junction bases with no gene match: 11. DNA for the CDR3: TGCGCCAGCAGCTTGGTCTCAGGGGGCCCGTTCTTAGATACGCAGTATTTT. It specifies CASSLVSGGPFLDTQYF.

This clonotype was counted a few times. The chain recombines TRBV28 with TRBJ1-2; no definite D call. Germline-derived CDR1 and CDR2 are MDHEN and SYDVKM. The CDR3 is 11 residues long. Trimming took 7 bases from V and 8 from J, leaving 11 bases between them. The CDR3 protein is CASNSGGGYTF. DNA of the CDR3: TGTGCCAGCAACTCGGGAGGCGGCTACACCTTC.

This chain connects TRBV6-5 to TRBJ2-2; D may be TRBD1 or TRBD2 (6 bases each). Germline CDR1 is MNHEY and CDR2 is SVGAGI. V lost 2 bases and J lost 7, with 20 bases in between. The CDR3 totals 17 residues. CDR3 in amino acids: CASSYLGGGRLGGELFF. CDR3 bases: TGTGCCAGCAGTTACCTTGGAGGGGGGCGTTTAGGCGGGGAGCTGTTTTTT.

This clonotype has a count of ten or more. The gene calls are TRBV12-3 or TRBV12-4 and TRBJ1-5; D gene ambiguous. The V end was cut by 4 bases, the J end by 0 bases, with 10 bases between. CDR3 length: 15 residues. The CDR3 spells CASSSSDYSNQPQHF. CDR3 bases: TGTGCCAGCAGTTCGTCGGATTATAGCAATCAGCCCCAGCATTTT.

This clonotype was seen ten or more times. At one boundary the junction diverges from the germline segment, which might be a read error. The rearrangement uses TRBV28 and TRBJ2-7; D is perhaps TRBD2 (5 bases). Germline V CDR1 and CDR2: MDHEN, SYDVKM. This CDR3 is built from 14 residues. DNA of the CDR3: TGTGCCAGCAGGGGTATGGACTTGTTCTACGATCAGTACTTC. Amino acid sequence: CASRGMDLFYDQYF. The whole variable domain, remainder taken from reference TRBV28 and TRBJ2-7, is DVKVTQSSRYLVKRTGEKVFLECVQDMDHENMFWYRQDPGLGLRLIYFSYDVKMKEKGDIPEGYSVSREKKERFSLILESASTNQTSMYLCASRGMDLFYDQYFGPGTRLTVT.

This clonotype was seen a handful of times. V usage is TRBV29-1 and J usage is TRBJ1-2, with 9 bases identical to TRBD1. V dropped 1 base and J dropped 8; count of bases not matched to a gene: 14. Germline loops: CDR1 SQVTM, CDR2 ANQGSEA. The CDR3 is 16 residues long. CDR3 amino acids: CSVEGTLTQGARGYTF. The CDR3 DNA is TGCAGCGTTGAAGGGACCCTCACACAGGGGGCCCGAGGCTACACCTTC.

This clonotype was observed a handful of times. The genes are TRBV7-2 and TRBJ2-7; TRBD2 matches at 10 bases. CDR3 size: 15 residues. With V trimmed by 5 bases and J by 3 bases, 7 bases remained unmatched. In germline, CDR1 is SGHTA, CDR2 FQGNSA. The CDR3 spells CASSTLRTSGYEQYF. The CDR3 nucleotides read TGTGCCAGCAGCACTCTCAGGACTAGCGGCTACGAGCAGTACTTC.

This rearrangement joins TRBV27 to TRBJ2-3; TRBD1 aligns across 10 bases. The CDR3 is 15 residues long. With 10 bases clipped from V and 1 base from J, the junction kept 8 bases outside the gene matches. The germline V gene encodes CDR1 MNHEY and CDR2 SMNVEV (reference sequence). The CDR3 reads CATCLGTGGTDTQYF. CDR3 in DNA: TGTGCCACCTGCCTTGGGACAGGGGGCACAGATACGCAGTATTTT.